The clone carrying this TCR beta chain occurred once. Its specificity is unknown. The trim removed 4 bases at V and 1 base at J, leaving 9 bases unmatched. In germline, CDR1 is MGHRA, CDR2 YSYEKL. The CDR3 has 16 amino acids. The entry originates in a study of T cell responses to AZD1222 COVID-19 vaccine. Repertoires were generated with immunoSEQ multiplex PCR, while TCRdb's copy carries only in-frame clones and drops some. The sample holds roughly 97,000 clones, 89% seen once. Regarding the study as a whole: Nearly half of spike-specific TCRs reportedly target unmutated variant regions. Donors were chiefly white British, with a greater number of females, and clonal diversity was perhaps underestimated. Just 6 or 7 people given AZD1222 tested seropositive at baseline. Spike-specific TCRs gained breadth and depth after people received two AZD1222 doses.

The rearrangement links TRBV4-1 to TRBJ2-7, with 8 bases identical to TRBD2. The specimen was peripheral blood, collected on day 0 of AZD1222 vaccination. The clonotype was recovered from an adult in good health. CDR3 sequence: CASSPLAGTYSYEQYF. The CDR3 DNA sequence: TGCGCCAGCAGCCCGTTAGCGGGGACTTATTCCTACGAGCAGTACTTC.